This T cell receptor beta chain was profiled in a study of human T cells and chemical hapten exposure. This clonotype was found a few times. Per germline, CDR1 MNHEY and CDR2 SVGAGI. The length of the CDR3 is 15 residues. J was trimmed by 5 bases and V by 2 bases; bases with no gene match: 2. TCRdb passed the RACE reads through MiXCR, listing each CDR3 protein once. Of 85,000 to 100,000 distinct CDR3 sequences listed, roughly 27% are singletons. Time point indicated: patch test 3, about 24 weeks after DPC sensitization. Documented treatment: therapeutic diphenylcyclopropenone sensitization with weekly scalp DPC. Total RNA extraction was carried out from unfractionated whole blood.

The source material was whole blood, sampled in connection with sensitization to the hapten diphenylcyclopropenone (DPC). The chain carries TRBV6-5 and TRBJ2-7; 14 bases align to TRBD2. This TCR was recovered from a man aged 35 to 55 with alopecia areata. Some clones in this sample may be carry-over from other donors' samples. CDR3: CASSYGLAGGHEQYF. The CDR3 bases are TGTGCCAGCAGTTACGGACTAGCGGGAGGTCACGAGCAGTACTTC.